One and the same sample provided the 28 T cell receptor beta chains below, sequenced in a study of T cells in Graves' hyperthyroidism and ophthalmopathy. The source material, RNA transcripts, was used to amplify TCR beta CDR3 regions. A first-round RT-PCR of the TCR CDR3 used the HTBI primer set. Via MiXCR, TCRdb re-called the multiplex PCR reads, giving one row per CDR3 protein. The repertoire consists of over 350,000 distinct CDR3 sequences, with roughly 14% occurring once and the leading ten covering approximately 13%. Source material: blood. These TCRs come from a man younger than 35 with Graves' ophthalmopathy.

In this sample, this clonotype turned up many times. This chain uses TRBV9 with TRBJ2-7, with unresolved D. The germline CDR1 and CDR2 sequences are SGDLS and YYNGEE. The CDR3 is 14 amino acids. With 0 bases removed from V and 3 bases from J, the gap between germline ends came to 10 bases. In nucleotides, the CDR3 is TGTGCCAGCAGCGTAGACGGAAAAAACTACGAGCAGTACTTC. It yields the protein CASSVDGKNYEQYF.

This clonotype showed up many times. The chain carries TRBV11-2 and TRBJ2-1, with TRBD2 matching 7 bases. Trimming at V came to 0 bases and at J to 7 bases, leaving 6 bases not matched to a gene. This CDR3 is built from 15 residues. The germline CDR1 and CDR2 sequences are SGHAT and FQNNGV. The CDR3 nucleotides are TGTGCCAGCAGCTTAGAAGGACTAGAAAGGAATGAGCAGTTCTTC. Protein: CASSLEGLERNEQFF.

The chain has TRBV7-9 and TRBJ2-1; D remains unclear. Deletions cut 5 bases from V and 6 bases from J, with 11 bases between. The CDR3 contains 13 residues. Germline V gene lookup returns CDR1 SEHNR and CDR2 FQNEAQ (reference sequence). The CDR3 DNA reads TGTGCCAGCAGCCCCGAGAATTCCAATGAGCAGTTCTTC. Its translation: CASSPENSNEQFF.

This clonotype was observed at least ten times. The CDR3 DNA is TGTGCCAGCAGCCTCCAGGGGAGTAGGTACGAGCAGTACTTC. It specifies CASSLQGSRYEQYF. This rearrangement joins TRBV3-1 to TRBJ2-7; possible D gene TRBD1, 6 bases. Trimming pared 4 bases from V and 4 bases from J, leaving 14 bases between. Per the germline V gene, CDR1 is LGHDT and CDR2 is YNNKEL (reference sequence). The CDR3 covers 14 residues.

Only a few counts were recorded for this clonotype. This chain joins TRBV11-3 and TRBJ2-6, with 7 nucleotides matching TRBD1. With 0 bases clipped from V and 1 base from J, the junction kept 9 bases outside the gene matches. In germline, CDR1 is SGHNT, CDR2 YENEEA. The CDR3 runs to 19 residues. The CDR3 sequence is CASSLDSQGLASGANVLTF. The CDR3 region has the DNA TGTGCCAGCAGCTTAGATTCACAGGGGCTGGCGTCTGGGGCCAACGTCCTGACTTTC.

This clonotype was seen ten or more times. This chain links TRBV15 with TRBJ2-7; D possibly uses TRBD1 or TRBD2 (5 bases each). The germline V gene has CDR1 LNHNV and CDR2 YYDKDF (reference sequence). This CDR3 is built from 15 residues. Trimming removed 2 bases from V and 3 bases from J, with 14 bases in between. CDR3 in amino acids: CATSRSSGPFYEQYF. In DNA form, the CDR3 reads TGTGCCACCAGCAGATCATCGGGGCCCTTCTACGAGCAGTACTTC.

The chain uses TRBV24-1 and TRBJ2-5; TRBD1 agrees at 7 bases. CDR3 length equals 16 residues. CDR1 and CDR2 (germline): KGHDR, SFDVKD. V trimming: 0 bases; J trimming: 0 bases; junction bases outside the gene matches: 3. Here the CDR3 DNA reads TGTGCCACCAGTGATTTGCGAGGACAGGACCAAGAGACCCAGTACTTC. Its translation is CATSDLRGQDQETQYF.

This clonotype was seen ten or more times. CDR3 nucleotide sequence: TGTGCCAGCATTTCGGGGGGCGTTGAAGCTTTCTTT. It encodes CASISGGVEAFF. This chain links TRBV27 with TRBJ1-1, with D possibly TRBD1 on 6 matching bases. The CDR3 contains 12 residues. Trimming shortened V by 7 bases and J by 7 bases, and 13 bases separated the two germline ends. Looked up from germline, CDR1 is MNHEY and CDR2 is SMNVEV (reference sequence).

This clonotype was observed at least ten times. The chain employs TRBV7-3 and TRBJ2-1; D remains ambiguous. The CDR3 has 18 amino acids. Trimming stripped 1 base from V and 0 bases from J, with 16 bases between. CDR1 and CDR2 from the germline V gene are SGHTA and FQGTGA. The CDR3: CASSLRPRSESSYNEQFF. The CDR3 coding sequence is TGTGCCAGCAGCTTAAGGCCCCGGTCGGAAAGCTCCTACAATGAGCAGTTCTTC.

This clonotype occurred a few times. The V and J genes are TRBV10-3 and TRBJ2-3; 12 positions agree with TRBD2. CDR3 length: 14 amino acids. Germline V gene data show CDR1 as ENHRY and CDR2 as SYGVKD. V gave up 9 bases and J gave up 1 base; unmatched junction bases: 2. DNA for the CDR3: TGTGCCATACGGACTAGCGGGGGCACAGATACGCAGTATTTT. Translation gives CAIRTSGGTDTQYF.

This clonotype was counted ten times or more. The gene calls are TRBV12-3 or TRBV12-4 and TRBJ2-1; 9 bases line up with TRBD2. This CDR3 comprises 15 residues. With V trimmed by 4 bases and J by 9 bases, 10 bases remained unmatched. The CDR3: CASSSLAGQRGEQFF. CDR3 in DNA: TGTGCCAGCAGTTCCCTAGCGGGGCAACGGGGTGAGCAGTTCTTC.

The sample holds many counts of this clonotype. The chain joins TRBV20-1 to TRBJ1-5, with 8 positions matching TRBD1. V was clipped by 3 bases and J by 11 bases; unmatched bases: 12. The germline gives CDR1 DFQATT, CDR2 SNEGSKA (reference sequence). This CDR3 is 14 amino acids long. CDR3 region: CSARSGTGTGSQHF. CDR3 sequence (DNA): TGCAGTGCTAGGTCCGGGACAGGTACCGGATCCCAGCATTTT.

In its sample, this clonotype was seen many times. The chain combines TRBV7-9 with TRBJ2-1; 10 bases agree with TRBD2. Germline V gives CDR1 SEHNR, CDR2 FQNEAQ (reference sequence). V lost 2 bases, J lost 8 bases, and 6 bases stayed unmatched. The CDR3 is made up of 15 amino acids. CDR3 bases: TGTGCCAGCAGCTTATGGGCTAGCGGGGGTGATGAGCAGTTCTTC. Its protein is CASSLWASGGDEQFF.

This clonotype has only a few counts. The chain uses TRBV9 and TRBJ2-4; possibly TRBD1 for D (5 bases). Germline-derived CDR1 and CDR2 are SGDLS and YYNGEE. V gave up 6 bases and J gave up 2 bases, with 15 bases separating them. This CDR3 comprises 15 residues. CDR3 loop: CASTKGLNPKNIQYF. DNA for the CDR3: TGTGCCAGCACCAAGGGGCTGAATCCCAAAAACATTCAGTACTTC.

This clonotype was counted only a few times. The rearrangement links TRBV9 to TRBJ2-3; D possibly corresponds to TRBD2 (6 bases). The V gene lost 1 base and the J gene lost 1 base, with 13 bases spanning the gap. This CDR3 spans 16 amino acids. Germline V gene sequence: CDR1 SGDLS, CDR2 YYNGEE. CDR3 DNA: TGTGCCAGCAGCGTAACCGGTGGAGGGGGCACAGATACGCAGTATTTT. This gives the protein CASSVTGGGGTDTQYF.

This clonotype showed up just a few times. The J gene is TRBJ2-5, the V gene TRBV4-2; 8 nucleotides agree with TRBD2. This CDR3 has 15 residues. Germline assignment: CDR1 LGHNA and CDR2 YNFKEQ. J was trimmed by 0 bases and V by 6 bases; bases with no gene match: 6. The CDR3: CASSRTSSYQETQYF. The CDR3 DNA sequence: TGTGCCAGCAGTCGGACTAGCTCGTACCAAGAGACCCAGTACTTC.

This clonotype was counted ten times or more. CDR3 loop: CASSQGTSDHTDTQYF. The CDR3 nucleotides are TGTGCCAGCAGCCAAGGTACTAGCGACCACACAGATACGCAGTATTTT. The genes are TRBV4-2 and TRBJ2-3, with TRBD2 identical over 7 bases. Looked up from germline, CDR1 is LGHNA and CDR2 is YNFKEQ. The CDR3 runs to 16 residues. Losses at the gene ends were 1 base for V and 2 bases for J; bases not matched to a gene: 6.

This clonotype was recorded at least ten times. The V and J genes are TRBV5-1 and TRBJ2-3, with D maybe TRBD2 (6 bases). Trimming left V 4 bases short and J 2 bases short, with 11 bases between. The CDR3 runs 14 residues. Germline values: CDR1 SGHRS, CDR2 YFSETQ. CDR3: CASSAGGDTDTQYF. The CDR3, as DNA: TGCGCCAGCAGCGCCGGAGGGGACACAGATACGCAGTATTTT.

The chain employs TRBV4-1 and TRBJ2-7, with D perhaps matching TRBD1 (5 bases). Per the germline V gene, CDR1 is MGHRA and CDR2 is YSYEKL. Trimming stripped 5 bases from V and 3 bases from J, with 11 bases between. This CDR3 is 13 amino acids long. The CDR3 sequence is CASSMGQDYEQYF. The CDR3 bases are TGCGCCAGCAGCATGGGGCAAGACTACGAGCAGTACTTC.

This clonotype has at least ten counts. The chain recombines TRBV30 with TRBJ1-6; TRBD1 agrees at 9 bases. The CDR3 runs to 14 residues. Germline CDR1 is GTSNPN and CDR2 is SVGIG (reference sequence). V was pared by 4 bases and J by 9 bases, with 7 bases of the junction left unmatched. The CDR3 DNA is TGTGCCTGGATGGGAGGACAGGGGAGTTCACCCCTCCACTTT. Its translation: CAWMGGQGSSPLHF.

In its sample, this clonotype was seen a few times. The gene calls are TRBV29-1 and TRBJ2-3; the D gene is possibly TRBD2 (6 bases). Trimming removed 6 bases from V and 2 bases from J, with 15 bases in between. CDR1 is SQVTM and CDR2 is ANQGSEA in the germline V gene. This CDR3 is built from 14 residues. The chain's CDR3 is CSVGDLETTDTQYF. The CDR3 DNA sequence: TGCAGCGTAGGGGACTTGGAGACCACAGATACGCAGTATTTT.

There are many counts of this clonotype. The V call is TRBV11-3, the J call TRBJ2-7; 10 bases fit TRBD1. V was pared by 5 bases and J by 7 bases, with 11 bases of the junction left unmatched. Per germline, CDR1 SGHNT and CDR2 YENEEA. This CDR3 is 15 amino acids long. CDR3 coding DNA: TGTGCCAGCAGCACCTCCGGGACAGGGGTCTGGGAGCAGTACTTC. Its protein product is CASSTSGTGVWEQYF. The full variable domain, with the rest looked up from reference TRBV11-3 and TRBJ2-7, is EAGVVQSPRYKIIEKKQPVAFWCNPISGHNTLYWYLQNLGQGPELLIRYENEEAVDDSQLPKDRFSAERLKGVDSTLKIQPAELGDSAVYLCASSTSGTGVWEQYFGPGTRLTVT.

The sample holds a few counts of this clonotype. J is TRBJ2-7 and V is TRBV7-2, with D perhaps TRBD2 (5 bases). The CDR3 totals 14 residues. With 5 bases removed from V and 6 bases from J, the gap between germline ends came to 17 bases. Looked up from germline, CDR1 is SGHTA and CDR2 is FQGNSA. The chain's CDR3 is CASSNALGGREQYF. For the CDR3, the DNA is TGTGCCAGCAGCAATGCCCTAGGAGGCCGCGAGCAGTACTTC.

This clonotype has a count of ten or more. The chain couples TRBV9 to TRBJ1-1; the D is unclear. CDR3 size: 14 residues. The germline CDR1 and CDR2 sequences are SGDLS and YYNGEE. V lost 4 bases to trimming and J lost 1 base, with 11 bases between them. The CDR3 DNA follows: TGTGCCAGCAGCACTCGGACGGAGAACACTGAAGCTTTCTTT. Protein sequence: CASSTRTENTEAFF.

This clonotype was found many times. The V call is TRBV28, the J call TRBJ2-2; 7 bases are a match to TRBD1. Germline loops: CDR1 MDHEN, CDR2 SYDVKM. There are 16 residues in the CDR3. The V and J ends lost 7 bases and 5 bases, in that order; junction bases with no gene match: 13. The CDR3 reads CASTLRAQGRTGELFF. CDR3 sequence (DNA): TGTGCCAGCACCTTAAGGGCACAGGGGCGGACCGGGGAGCTGTTTTTT. Combining the CDR3 with reference TRBV28 and TRBJ2-2 gives the whole variable domain DVKVTQSSRYLVKRTGEKVFLECVQDMDHENMFWYRQDPGLGLRLIYFSYDVKMKEKGDIPEGYSVSREKKERFSLILESASTNQTSMYLCASTLRAQGRTGELFFGEGSRLTVL.

Comment on this clonotype: A much larger clone sits a single nucleotide away, making a read error possible. This chain uses TRBV12-3 or TRBV12-4 with TRBJ2-7; D not certain. The CDR3 contains 13 residues. This chain's CDR3 is CAGSPRASYEQYF. The CDR3 DNA follows: TGTGCCGGCAGCCCCCGGGCCTCCTACGAGCAGTACTTC.

A remark on this clonotype: A clone one base away is much larger, so this may be a read error. The CDR3 DNA is TGTGCCAGCAGTCAGGTGGGCGGACCGTACCAAGAGACCCAGTACTTC. Its protein product is CASSQVGGPYQETQYF. The chain combines TRBV7-8 with TRBJ2-5, with D unclear. Trimming pared 6 bases from V and 0 bases from J, leaving 17 bases between. The CDR3 consists of 16 residues. Germline V gives CDR1 SGHVS, CDR2 FQNEAQ.

This clonotype was seen more than once but under ten times. The chain joins TRBV7-2 to TRBJ2-7; 13 bases agree with TRBD2. CDR1 and CDR2 from the germline V gene are SGHTA and FQGNSA. V gave up 4 bases and J gave up 2 bases; unmatched junction bases: 5. CDR3 length: 16 amino acids. The CDR3 bases are TGTGCCAGCAGCTGGGGACTAGCGGGGACTCCCTACGAGCAGTACTTC. Translated: CASSWGLAGTPYEQYF.